By sample share, the clone carrying this TCR beta chain is large. Its antigen is as yet unknown. With approximately 650 ng used per sample, the template was genomic DNA from bulk tumor. Several widely spaced biopsies per primary tumor were taken during surgery. Patients underwent curative surgery for non-small cell lung cancer (untreated and newly diagnosed). These data belong to a study of immune heterogeneity within non-small cell lung tumors. TCR beta CDR3 was amplified by multiplex PCR, first round about 10 cycles, 32 V and 13 J primers. TCRdb reanalysed the multiplex PCR reads using MiXCR and keeps one entry per CDR3 protein. The repertoire includes some 3,500 distinct CDR3 sequences, 45% to 60% of them detected once, and more than 10% sits in the top ten. In germline, CDR1 is SGHVS, CDR2 FQNEAQ. V dropped 5 bases and J dropped 4 bases, with 23 bases sitting between them. The CDR3 covers 18 residues.

Regarding the study as a whole: Recurrence of identical dominant CDR3 beta clonotypes was observed across tumor sites within a patient, alongside site-unique high-frequency clones. Between one patient and another, high-frequency T-cell receptor beta clonotypes were largely distinct.

The chain joins TRBV7-8 to TRBJ2-2, with D possibly being TRBD2 (6 bases). The sequence derives from a man aged 55-75 years with non-small cell lung cancer. The sample was lung tumor tissue. The DNA for the CDR3 is TGTGCCAGCAGCCCTCTCCGCATACCAACCGGGAGCACCGGGGAGCTGTTTTTT. Translation: CASSPLRIPTGSTGELFF. Looking up the rest from reference TRBV7-8 and TRBJ2-2 gives the full variable domain: GAGVSQSPRYKVAKRGQDVALRCDPISGHVSLFWYQQALGQGPEFLTYFQNEAQLDKSGLPSDRFFAERPEGSVSTLKIQRTQQEDSAVYLCASSPLRIPTGSTGELFFGEGSRLTVL.